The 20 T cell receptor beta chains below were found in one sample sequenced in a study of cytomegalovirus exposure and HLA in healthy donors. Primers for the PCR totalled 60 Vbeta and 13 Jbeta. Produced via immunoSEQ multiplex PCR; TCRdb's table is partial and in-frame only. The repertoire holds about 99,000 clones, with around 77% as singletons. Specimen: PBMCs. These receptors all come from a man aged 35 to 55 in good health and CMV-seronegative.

Here the CDR3 reads CASSSGTGFEQYF. CDR3 DNA sequence: TGTGCCAGTAGTTCCGGGACAGGGTTCGAGCAGTACTTC. The chain recombines TRBV19 with TRBJ2-7; 9 nucleotides agree with TRBD1. The CDR3 covers 13 residues. After removal of 5 bases from V and 6 bases from J, the junction contained 5 bases not matched to a gene. In germline, CDR1 is LNHDA, CDR2 SQIVND (reference sequence). The full variable domain, completed using reference TRBV19 and TRBJ2-7, is DGGITQSPKYLFRKEGQNVTLSCEQNLNHDAMYWYRQDPGQGLRLIYYSQIVNDFQKGDIAEGYSVSREKKESFPLTVTSAQKNPTAFYLCASSSGTGFEQYFGPGTRLTVT.

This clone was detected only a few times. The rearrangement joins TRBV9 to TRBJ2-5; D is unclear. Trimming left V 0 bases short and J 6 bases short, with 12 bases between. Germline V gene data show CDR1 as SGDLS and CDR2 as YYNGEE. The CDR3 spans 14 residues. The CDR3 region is CASSVAAEEKTQYF. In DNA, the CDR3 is TGTGCCAGCAGCGTAGCGGCAGAGGAGAAGACCCAGTACTTC.

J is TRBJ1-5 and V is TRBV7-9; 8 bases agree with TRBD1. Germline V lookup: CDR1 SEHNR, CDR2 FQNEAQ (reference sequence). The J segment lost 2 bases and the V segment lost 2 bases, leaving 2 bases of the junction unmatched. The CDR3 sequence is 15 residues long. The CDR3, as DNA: TGTGCCAGCAGCTTATCGGGACAGGGCAATCAGCCCCAGCATTTT. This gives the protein CASSLSGQGNQPQHF.

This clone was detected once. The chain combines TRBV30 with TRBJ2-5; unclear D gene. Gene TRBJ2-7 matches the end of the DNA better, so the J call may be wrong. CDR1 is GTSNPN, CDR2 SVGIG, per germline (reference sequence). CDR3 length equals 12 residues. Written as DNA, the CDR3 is TGTGCCTGGAGCCCAAGAGGCTACGAGCAGTACTTC. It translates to CAWSPRGYEQYF.

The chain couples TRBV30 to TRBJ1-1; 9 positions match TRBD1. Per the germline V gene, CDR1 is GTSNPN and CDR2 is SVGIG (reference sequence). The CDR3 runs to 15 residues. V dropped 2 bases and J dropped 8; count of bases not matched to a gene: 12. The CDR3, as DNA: TGTGCCTGGAGTACGGGACAGGGAGGGGGGTCCGAAGCTTTCTTT. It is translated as CAWSTGQGGGSEAFF.

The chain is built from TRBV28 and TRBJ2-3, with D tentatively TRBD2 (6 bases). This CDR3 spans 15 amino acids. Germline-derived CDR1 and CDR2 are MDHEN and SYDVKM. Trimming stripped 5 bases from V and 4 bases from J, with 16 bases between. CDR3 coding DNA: TGTGCCAGCAGTCCCTCGTGGGGAGGCGCAGATACGCAGTATTTT. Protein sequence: CASSPSWGGADTQYF.

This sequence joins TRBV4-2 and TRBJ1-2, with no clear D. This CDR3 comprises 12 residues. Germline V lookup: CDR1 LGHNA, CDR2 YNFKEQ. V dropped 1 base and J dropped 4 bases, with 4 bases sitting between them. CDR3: CASSQGAYGYTF. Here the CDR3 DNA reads TGTGCCAGCAGCCAAGGCGCCTATGGCTACACCTTC.

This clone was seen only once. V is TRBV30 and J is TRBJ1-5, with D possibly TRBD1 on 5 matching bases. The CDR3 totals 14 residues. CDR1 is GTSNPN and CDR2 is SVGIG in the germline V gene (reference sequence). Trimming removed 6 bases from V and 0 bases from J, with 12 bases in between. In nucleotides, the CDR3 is TGTGCCTGTTCAAAAGGGGATAGCAATCAGCCCCAGCATTTT. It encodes CACSKGDSNQPQHF.

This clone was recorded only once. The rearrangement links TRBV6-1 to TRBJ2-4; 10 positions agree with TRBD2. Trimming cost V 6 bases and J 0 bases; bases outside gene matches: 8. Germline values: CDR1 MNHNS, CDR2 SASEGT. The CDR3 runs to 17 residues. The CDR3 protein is CASRELAGSIAKNIQYF. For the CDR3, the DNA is TGTGCCAGCAGAGAACTAGCGGGGTCAATAGCCAAAAACATTCAGTACTTC.

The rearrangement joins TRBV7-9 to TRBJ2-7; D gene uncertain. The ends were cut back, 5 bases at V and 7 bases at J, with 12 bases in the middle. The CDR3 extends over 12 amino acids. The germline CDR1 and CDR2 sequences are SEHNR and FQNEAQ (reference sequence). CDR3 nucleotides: TGTGCCAGCAGCCGCGGTGAACGGGAGCAGTACTTC. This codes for CASSRGEREQYF. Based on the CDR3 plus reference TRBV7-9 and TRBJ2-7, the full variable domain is DTGVSQNPRHKITKRGQNVTFRCDPISEHNRLYWYRQTLGQGPEFLTYFQNEAQLEKSRLLSDRFSAERPKGSFSTLEIQRTEQGDSAMYLCASSRGEREQYFGPGTRLTVT.

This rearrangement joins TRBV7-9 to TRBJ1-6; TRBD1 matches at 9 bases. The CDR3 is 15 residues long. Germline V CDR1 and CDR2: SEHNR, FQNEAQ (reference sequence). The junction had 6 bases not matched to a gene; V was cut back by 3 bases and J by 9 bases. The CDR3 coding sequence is TGTGCCAGCAGCTTGGGACAGGGCTCCGGTTCACCCCTCCACTTT. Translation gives CASSLGQGSGSPLHF.

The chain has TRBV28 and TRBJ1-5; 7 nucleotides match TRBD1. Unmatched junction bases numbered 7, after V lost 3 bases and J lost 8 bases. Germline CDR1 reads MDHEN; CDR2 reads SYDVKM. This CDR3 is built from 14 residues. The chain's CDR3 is CASSFFDRDEPQHF. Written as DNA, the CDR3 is TGTGCCAGCAGTTTTTTTGACAGGGATGAGCCCCAGCATTTT.

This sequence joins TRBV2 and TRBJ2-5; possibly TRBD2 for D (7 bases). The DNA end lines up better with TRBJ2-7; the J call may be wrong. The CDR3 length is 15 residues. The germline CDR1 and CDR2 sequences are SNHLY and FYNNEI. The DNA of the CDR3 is TGTGCCAGCAGCCAAGACCGGCGGGGGCCCTACGAGCAGTACTTC. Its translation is CASSQDRRGPYEQYF.

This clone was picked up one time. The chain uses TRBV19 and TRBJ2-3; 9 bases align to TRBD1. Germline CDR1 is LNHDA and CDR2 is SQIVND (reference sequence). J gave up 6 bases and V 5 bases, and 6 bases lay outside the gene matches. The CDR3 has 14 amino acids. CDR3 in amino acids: CASSLGTGIDTQYF. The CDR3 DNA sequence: TGTGCCAGTAGTCTGGGGACAGGGATTGATACGCAGTATTTT.

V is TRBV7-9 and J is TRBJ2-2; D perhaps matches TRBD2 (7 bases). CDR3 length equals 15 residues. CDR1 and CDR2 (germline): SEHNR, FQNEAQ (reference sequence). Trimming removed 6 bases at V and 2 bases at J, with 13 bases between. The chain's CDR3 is CASRGGTTNTGELFF. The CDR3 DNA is TGTGCCAGCAGGGGGGGGACAACAAACACCGGGGAGCTGTTTTTT.

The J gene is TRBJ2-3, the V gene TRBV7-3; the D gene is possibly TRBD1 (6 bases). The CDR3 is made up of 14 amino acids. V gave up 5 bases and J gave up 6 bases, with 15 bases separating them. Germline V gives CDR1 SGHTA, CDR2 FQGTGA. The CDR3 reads CASSLTGPRDTQYF. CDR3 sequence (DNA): TGTGCCAGCAGCCTCACAGGGCCTCGGGATACGCAGTATTTT.

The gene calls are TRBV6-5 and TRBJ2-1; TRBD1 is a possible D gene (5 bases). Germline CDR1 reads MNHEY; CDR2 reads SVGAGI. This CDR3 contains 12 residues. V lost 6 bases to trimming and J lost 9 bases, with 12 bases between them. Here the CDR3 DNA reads TGTGCCAGCAGACGGCTGCAGGGTGAGCAGTTCTTC. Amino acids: CASRRLQGEQFF.

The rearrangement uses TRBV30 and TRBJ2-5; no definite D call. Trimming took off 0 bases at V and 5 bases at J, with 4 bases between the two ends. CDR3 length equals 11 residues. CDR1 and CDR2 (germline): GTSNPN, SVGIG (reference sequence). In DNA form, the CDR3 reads TGTGCCTGGAGTGTACTGGAGACCCAGTACTTC. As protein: CAWSVLETQYF.

The CDR3 spells CASSPSQEVYEQYF. The CDR3 nucleotides read TGTGCCAGCTCACCCTCCCAGGAAGTCTACGAGCAGTACTTC. This rearrangement joins TRBV18 to TRBJ2-7; no clear D gene. The V and J ends lost 3 bases and 3 bases respectively, with 12 bases between them. Germline CDR1 is KGHSH and CDR2 is LQKENI. The CDR3 is 14 amino acids.

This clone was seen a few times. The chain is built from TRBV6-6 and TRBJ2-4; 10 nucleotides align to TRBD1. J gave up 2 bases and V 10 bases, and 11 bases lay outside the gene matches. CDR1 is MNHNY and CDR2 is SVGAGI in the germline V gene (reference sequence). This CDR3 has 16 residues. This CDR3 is CAIPVGDRGTKNIQYF. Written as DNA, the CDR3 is TGTGCCATCCCAGTCGGGGACAGGGGAACCAAAAACATTCAGTACTTC.